The 16 T cell receptor beta chains below come from one sample, sequenced in a study of blood T cell repertoires in COVID-19. The assay was immunoSEQ multiplex PCR, and TCRdb's table has in-frame clones only and misses some. The profile shows 100,000 to 130,000 clones, more than 70% of them singletons. Source material: peripheral blood. These receptors were obtained from a middle-aged man with active or convalescent COVID-19.

V usage is TRBV3-1 (or the pseudogene TRBV3-2) and J usage is TRBJ1-2, with a weak D call TRBD1 (5 bases). The ends were cut back, 5 bases at V and 7 bases at J, with 17 bases in the middle. From germline, CDR1 is LGHDT and CDR2 YNNKEL (reference sequence). The CDR3 is 14 residues long. The CDR3: CASSCIPGLCGYTF. The DNA for the CDR3 is TGTGCCAGCAGCTGCATACCGGGACTATGTGGCTACACCTTC.

This CDR3 is CASSRLAGSTDTQYF. In DNA form, the CDR3 reads TGTGCCAGCAGCAGACTAGCGGGTAGCACAGATACGCAGTATTTT. This chain links TRBV9 with TRBJ2-3, with TRBD2 identical over 10 bases. Germline V gene lookup returns CDR1 SGDLS and CDR2 YYNGEE. The CDR3 has 15 amino acids. With 4 bases clipped from V and 0 bases from J, the junction kept 2 bases outside the gene matches. The variable domain in full, completed from reference TRBV9 and TRBJ2-3, reads DSGVTQTPKHLITATGQRVTLRCSPRSGDLSVYWYQQSLDQGLQFLIQYYNGEERAKGNILERFSAQQFPDLHSELNLSSLELGDSALYFCASSRLAGSTDTQYFGPGTRLTVL.

V and J are TRBV28 and TRBJ2-2; D may be TRBD1 (6 bases). From germline, CDR1 is MDHEN and CDR2 SYDVKM. The V gene lost 1 base and the J gene lost 4 bases, with 13 bases spanning the gap. The CDR3 contains 16 residues. The CDR3 DNA sequence: TGTGCCAGCAGTTTATTCAGGGGTGGTGGCACCGGGGAGCTGTTTTTT. It translates to CASSLFRGGGTGELFF.

The chain recombines TRBV7-9 with TRBJ2-5; D uncertain. From germline, CDR1 is SEHNR and CDR2 FQNEAQ (reference sequence). Deletions cut 5 bases from V and 2 bases from J, with 6 bases between. The CDR3 has 12 residues. The CDR3: CASSLTQETQYF. The CDR3 region has the DNA TGTGCCAGCAGCCTGACACAAGAGACCCAGTACTTC.

Comment on this clone: The germline gene is not matched at one end of the junction; a read error may be the cause. The rearrangement uses TRBV6-1 and TRBJ2-7, with D unclear. Germline values: CDR1 MNHNS, CDR2 SASEGT. The CDR3 is 13 residues long. The DNA of the CDR3 is TGTGCCAGCGGTGACAATCCAAACTACGAGCAGTACTTC. It encodes CASGDNPNYEQYF.

V gene TRBV6-6 combines with J gene TRBJ2-7, with a tentative D call TRBD2 (6 bases). The CDR3 consists of 14 residues. V dropped 6 bases and J dropped 1 base, with 13 bases sitting between them. Per the germline V gene, CDR1 is MNHNY and CDR2 is SVGAGI (reference sequence). In DNA, the CDR3 is TGTGCCAGCAGCCACACGGAGGGGTCCTACGAGCAGTACTTC. Translated: CASSHTEGSYEQYF.

J is TRBJ2-1 and V is TRBV19; 12 bases align to TRBD2. V gave up 5 bases and J gave up 4 bases; unmatched junction bases: 9. The CDR3 spans 17 residues. Germline CDR1 LNHDA, CDR2 SQIVND (reference sequence). The CDR3 here is CASSPTGGTSGYNEQFF. The CDR3 bases are TGTGCCAGTAGTCCGACAGGGGGGACTAGCGGGTACAATGAGCAGTTCTTC.

The chain couples TRBV2 to TRBJ2-3, with 14 bases lining up with TRBD2. From germline, CDR1 is SNHLY and CDR2 FYNNEI. The CDR3 is 16 residues long. With V trimmed by 4 bases and J by 6 bases, 6 bases remained unmatched. Written as DNA, the CDR3 is TGTGCCAGCAGTGGGGGACTAGCGGGAGATTTTGATACGCAGTATTTT. Protein sequence: CASSGGLAGDFDTQYF.

The V and J genes are TRBV6-5 and TRBJ2-1; 8 bases map to TRBD2. V was clipped by 6 bases and J by 10 bases; unmatched bases: 14. The length of the CDR3 is 15 residues. Germline V gene data show CDR1 as MNHEY and CDR2 as SVGAGI. The CDR3 sequence: CASRTPGLGPPEQFF. The CDR3 DNA reads as TGTGCCAGCAGGACACCGGGACTAGGCCCTCCGGAGCAGTTCTTC.

The chain couples TRBV2 to TRBJ2-1; 12 bases are shared with TRBD2. The length of the CDR3 is 14 residues. Looked up from germline, CDR1 is SNHLY and CDR2 is FYNNEI. V lost 7 bases to trimming and J lost 8 bases; unmatched junction nucleotides: 6. The CDR3 DNA reads as TGTGCCAGCAAGACTAGCGGGGGCCCCTATGAGCAGTTCTTC. Translated: CASKTSGGPYEQFF.

The genes are TRBV5-1 and TRBJ1-2, with D uncertain. With 2 bases removed from V and 8 bases from J, the gap between germline ends came to 10 bases. Germline-derived CDR1 and CDR2 are SGHRS and YFSETQ. The CDR3 totals 12 residues. The CDR3 sequence: CASSFGLEGYTF. The CDR3 DNA follows: TGCGCCAGCAGCTTCGGACTCGAGGGCTACACCTTC.

The V gene is TRBV19, the J gene TRBJ1-4, with D possibly TRBD1 on 6 matching bases. Germline V gene data show CDR1 as LNHDA and CDR2 as SQIVND (reference sequence). The CDR3 is made up of 15 amino acids. V lost 4 bases and J 5 bases, leaving 14 bases between the germline ends. The CDR3 DNA reads TGTGCCAGTAGTAGCCAACAGGGCTGGAATGAAAAACTGTTTTTT. This gives the protein CASSSQQGWNEKLFF.

This chain links TRBV4-3 with TRBJ2-3; TRBD2 aligns across 10 bases. Trimming removed 0 bases from V and 1 base from J; junction bases left unmatched: 7. The germline CDR1 and CDR2 sequences are LGHNA and YSLEER. The CDR3 contains 18 residues. CDR3 amino acids: CASSQEGLAGVGTDTQYF. DNA for the CDR3: TGCGCCAGCAGCCAAGAAGGCCTAGCGGGAGTGGGCACAGATACGCAGTATTTT.

A single count supports this clone. The chain is built from TRBV19 and TRBJ2-2; D perhaps matches TRBD1 (5 bases). V lost 4 bases, J lost 7 bases, and 16 bases lay in between. From germline, CDR1 is LNHDA and CDR2 SQIVND (reference sequence). The length of the CDR3 is 15 residues. The CDR3 bases are TGTGCCAGTAGTACCCAGGGTGTTAGTCACGGGGAGCTGTTTTTT. Protein sequence: CASSTQGVSHGELFF.

This chain joins TRBV10-3 and TRBJ1-1; 7 nucleotides match TRBD1. The CDR3 spans 14 residues. Germline CDR1 reads ENHRY; CDR2 reads SYGVKD. J gave up 1 base and V 6 bases, and 5 bases lay outside the gene matches. The CDR3 protein is CAIRGQSRNTEAFF. For the CDR3, the DNA is TGTGCCATCAGGGGACAGTCCCGGAACACTGAAGCTTTCTTT.

The chain carries TRBV9 and TRBJ1-2; perhaps TRBD1 as D (5 bases). This CDR3 region has 14 residues. The V gene's germline CDR1 is SGDLS and CDR2 YYNGEE. With 6 bases removed from V and 3 bases from J, the gap between germline ends came to 15 bases. The CDR3 DNA follows: TGTGCCAGCACTGTCCGGGGGGAGGACTATGGCTACACCTTC. It translates to CASTVRGEDYGYTF.